Listed below are T cell receptor beta chains from one sample, sequenced in a study of cytomegalovirus exposure and HLA in healthy donors. Here immunoSEQ multiplex PCR was the method, and the copy in TCRdb shows in-frame clones only, minus some. The sample includes about 260,000 clones, roughly 91% of them seen just once. What was sequenced was PBMCs. These receptors originate from a woman aged 25-40 years in good health and CMV-seronegative. The CDR3 runs from the conserved cysteine through the conserved F or W. The D gene is left open where the match is weak. The size of a clone is reported for some rows only, either as once, few or many, or as a class for expanded clones.

V: TRBV28; length: 13; size: -; J: TRBJ2-5; D: -; DNA: TGTGCCAGCAGGCCCCAGGGACCCGAGACCCAGTACTTC; CDR3: CASRPQGPETQYF
V: TRBV28; length: 15; size: -; J: TRBJ2-7; D: -; DNA: TGTGCCAGCAGTTTGGGACGGGAGTTCGCCTACGAGCAGTACTTC; CDR3: CASSLGREFAYEQYF
V: TRBV28; length: 14; size: -; J: TRBJ1-3; D: -; DNA: TGTGCCAGCAGTCCCTCGGGCCCACGAAACACCATATATTTT; CDR3: CASSPSGPRNTIYF
V: TRBV7-9; length: 15; size: few; J: TRBJ2-1; D: TRBD2; DNA: TGTGCCAGCAGCTTTAGGGGACTAGCCTACAATGAGCAGTTCTTC; CDR3: CASSFRGLAYNEQFF
V: TRBV2; length: 17; size: -; J: TRBJ1-5; D: TRBD1; DNA: TGTGCCAGCAGTGATGTCCCAGGACAGGGAGGTAATCAGCCCCAGCATTTT; CDR3: CASSDVPGQGGNQPQHF
V: TRBV30; length: 14; size: -; J: TRBJ2-2; D: -; DNA: TGTGCCTGGAGAGGTGGCACCCCCACCGGGGAGCTGTTTTTT; CDR3: CAWRGGTPTGELFF
V: TRBV28; length: 14; size: -; J: TRBJ2-2; D: -; DNA: TGTGCCAGCACCGAAGGTGGTACGGCCGGGGAGCTGTTTTTT; CDR3: CASTEGGTAGELFF
V: TRBV13; length: 15; size: -; J: TRBJ2-7; D: TRBD2; DNA: TGTGCCAGCAGCGGCGGACTAGCGGGGGCCTACGAGCAGTACTTC; CDR3: CASSGGLAGAYEQYF
V: TRBV27; length: 15; size: -; J: TRBJ2-3; D: -; DNA: TGTGCCAGCAGTTTAGTTCGTAGGGACACAGATACGCAGTATTTT; CDR3: CASSLVRRDTDTQYF
V: TRBV11-2; length: 15; size: once; J: TRBJ2-7; D: TRBD2; DNA: TGTGCCAGCAGCACCACCGCGGGAGGATTCTACGAGCAGTACTTC; CDR3: CASSTTAGGFYEQYF
V: TRBV18; length: 13; size: -; J: TRBJ2-1; D: -; DNA: TGTGCCAGCTCACGTGAGTCCGCTTACGAGCAGTTCTTC; CDR3: CASSRESAYEQFF
V: TRBV6-1; length: 14; size: -; J: TRBJ2-3; D: TRBD1; DNA: TGTGCCAGCAGTGTCCAGGGGGCCGCAGATACGCAGTATTTT; CDR3: CASSVQGAADTQYF
V: TRBV7-2; length: 15; size: -; J: TRBJ2-7; D: -; DNA: TGTGCCAGCAGCTTAGGGGGAACAGTCTCCTACGAGCAGTACTTC; CDR3: CASSLGGTVSYEQYF
V: TRBV6-5; length: 15; size: -; J: TRBJ1-1; D: -; DNA: TGTGCCAGCAGTTACGGTTCGGGGGGAAACACTGAAGCTTTCTTT; CDR3: CASSYGSGGNTEAFF
V: TRBV5-8; length: 15; size: -; J: TRBJ1-1; D: -; DNA: TGTGCCAGCAGCTTGGCTGTGCGAAAGGACACTGAAGCTTTCTTT; CDR3: CASSLAVRKDTEAFF
V: TRBV15; length: 17; size: -; J: TRBJ2-7; D: -; DNA: TGTGCCACCAGCGGACCTAGGGGGGGTATCCCCTCCTACGAGCAGTACTTC; CDR3: CATSGPRGGIPSYEQYF
V: TRBV7-9; length: 12; size: -; J: TRBJ1-5; D: -; DNA: TGTGCCAGCAGTGCCGGGAATCAGCCCCAGCATTTT; CDR3: CASSAGNQPQHF
V: TRBV6-1; length: 14; size: -; J: TRBJ2-5; D: TRBD1; DNA: TGTGCCAGCAGTAGGACAGGGCGGGAAGAGACCCAGTACTTC; CDR3: CASSRTGREETQYF
V: TRBV5-1; length: 13; size: once; J: TRBJ1-1; D: -; DNA: TGCGCCAGCAGCTTGGGCGTGAACACTGAAGCTTTCTTT; CDR3: CASSLGVNTEAFF
V: TRBV30; length: 17; size: once; J: TRBJ1-4; D: -; DNA: TGTGCCTGGAGTCGCCAGGGAAAGGTTGCAACTAATGAAAAACTGTTTTTT; CDR3: CAWSRQGKVATNEKLFF
V: TRBV7-8; length: 15; size: -; J: TRBJ2-5; D: TRBD1; DNA: TGTGCCAGCAGAACCGGGACAGGGGGCCAAGAGACCCAGTACTTC; CDR3: CASRTGTGGQETQYF
V: TRBV7-9; length: 14; size: -; J: TRBJ2-5; D: -; DNA: TGTGCCAGCAGCTTATCGGGGCTGGTTGATACCCAGTACTTC; CDR3: CASSLSGLVDTQYF
V: TRBV19; length: 15; size: -; J: TRBJ2-1; D: -; DNA: TGTGCCAGTAGTCCAAGAACTAGCATCGGTGGTGAGCAGTTCTTC; CDR3: CASSPRTSIGGEQFF
V: TRBV19; length: 14; size: -; J: TRBJ2-1; D: -; DNA: TGTGCCAGTAGTATAACCGGGGTAAACAATGAGCAGTTCTTC; CDR3: CASSITGVNNEQFF
V: TRBV28; length: 13; size: -; J: TRBJ2-7; D: TRBD2; DNA: TGTGCCACCCACCTAGCGGGGGCCTCAAAGCAGTACTTC; CDR3: CATHLAGASKQYF
V: TRBV28; length: 12; size: -; J: TRBJ2-7; D: -; DNA: TGTGCCAGCAGTTTAATTACCTACGAGCAGTACTTC; CDR3: CASSLITYEQYF
V: TRBV4-1; length: 16; size: -; J: TRBJ1-5; D: -; DNA: TGCGCCAGCAGCCAAGATCCTGGGAATGGGAATCAGCCCCAGCATTTT; CDR3: CASSQDPGNGNQPQHF
V: TRBV28; length: 14; size: -; J: TRBJ1-5; D: -; DNA: TGTGCCAGCACATCCGGTTATAGCAATCAGCCCCAGCATTTT; CDR3: CASTSGYSNQPQHF
V: TRBV7-6; length: 14; size: -; J: TRBJ1-1; D: -; DNA: TGTGCCAGCAGCTCGGTGACGGCGAACACTGAAGCTTTCTTT; CDR3: CASSSVTANTEAFF
V: TRBV7-2; length: 13; size: -; J: TRBJ2-5; D: -; DNA: TGTGCCAGCACCCAAGGAATCCAAGAGACCCAGTACTTC; CDR3: CASTQGIQETQYF
V: TRBV19; length: 15; size: -; J: TRBJ1-2; D: TRBD1; DNA: TGTGCCAGTAGCACATCCTCCGGGACAGTGACAGACTACACCTTC; CDR3: CASSTSSGTVTDYTF
V: TRBV7-6; length: 14; size: -; J: TRBJ2-5; D: -; DNA: TGTGCCAGCAGCCTCACTCCCGGACAAGAGACCCAGTACTTC; CDR3: CASSLTPGQETQYF
V: TRBV28; length: 13; size: -; J: TRBJ1-2; D: -; DNA: TGTGCCAGCACAGGACTAGCTAACTATGGCTACACCTTC; CDR3: CASTGLANYGYTF
V: TRBV7-9; length: 16; size: -; J: TRBJ2-7; D: TRBD1; DNA: TGTGCCAGCAGCCCCGGTTGGGGACAGGGGGCAGGCGAGCAGTACTTC; CDR3: CASSPGWGQGAGEQYF
V: TRBV29-1; length: 12; size: -; J: TRBJ2-7; D: -; DNA: TGCAGCGTTGCGTCCTCGACCTACGAGCAGTACTTC; CDR3: CSVASSTYEQYF
V: TRBV5-1; length: 14; size: -; J: TRBJ2-7; D: -; DNA: TGCGCCAGCAGCTTGGGTTTCGGTCGCGACGAGCAGTACTTC; CDR3: CASSLGFGRDEQYF
V: TRBV15; length: 18; size: -; J: TRBJ2-6; D: TRBD2; DNA: TGTGCCACCAGCAGAGGACTAGCGGGAGCACTCGGGGCCAACGTCCTGACTTTC; CDR3: CATSRGLAGALGANVLTF
V: TRBV10-1; length: 13; size: -; J: TRBJ1-1; D: -; DNA: TGCGCCAGCAGTGAATGGACGAACACTGAAGCTTTCTTT; CDR3: CASSEWTNTEAFF
V: TRBV28; length: 14; size: -; J: TRBJ2-7; D: -; DNA: TGTGCCAGCAGTCCCCTCGGGACGAGCTACGAGCAGTACTTC; CDR3: CASSPLGTSYEQYF
V: TRBV11-2; length: 12; size: -; J: TRBJ2-2; D: -; DNA: TGTGCCAGCAGCTTATCGTCCGGGGAGCTGTTTTTT; CDR3: CASSLSSGELFF
V: TRBV25-1; length: 16; size: -; J: TRBJ2-6; D: -; DNA: TGTGCCAGATACAGGGTCCCGAGCTCTGGGGCCAACGTCCTGACTTTC; CDR3: CARYRVPSSGANVLTF
V: TRBV6-4; length: 14; size: -; J: TRBJ2-1; D: -; DNA: TGTGCCAGCAGTTTGGATAGCGCTGACAATGAGCAGTTCTTC; CDR3: CASSLDSADNEQFF
V: TRBV19; length: 13; size: -; J: TRBJ2-2; D: TRBD1; DNA: TGTGCCAGTAGGGACAGGGCCACCGGGGAGCTGTTTTTT; CDR3: CASRDRATGELFF
V: TRBV5-6; length: 12; size: -; J: TRBJ2-7; D: -; DNA: TGTGCCAGCAGCTTGGCAGCCCGGGAGCAGTACTTC; CDR3: CASSLAAREQYF
V: TRBV5-6; length: 15; size: -; J: TRBJ2-7; D: -; DNA: TGTGCCAGCAGCTTTGGGGCACAGGGCTTCCACGAGCAGTACTTC; CDR3: CASSFGAQGFHEQYF
V: TRBV7-9; length: 13; size: -; J: TRBJ2-7; D: TRBD1; DNA: TGTGCCAGCAGCCTAAACAGGGGGGACGAGCAGTACTTC; CDR3: CASSLNRGDEQYF
V: TRBV5-1; length: 13; size: -; J: TRBJ1-4; D: -; DNA: TGCGCCAGCAGCTTGGGGCGGGATGAAAAACTGTTTTTT; CDR3: CASSLGRDEKLFF
V: TRBV1; length: 16; size: -; J: TRBJ2-7; D: -; DNA: TGCACCAGCAGCCAAGTTTCAGCGGGGCCTAAAGACGAGCAGTACTTC; CDR3: CTSSQVSAGPKDEQYF
V: TRBV19; length: 13; size: once; J: TRBJ2-7; D: TRBD2; DNA: TGTGCCAGTAGTGGGACTAGTCTAGGCGAGCAGTACTTC; CDR3: CASSGTSLGEQYF
V: TRBV28; length: 14; size: -; J: TRBJ2-2; D: -; DNA: TGTGCCAGCAGTCCCGACACTTACACCGGGGAGCTGTTTTTT; CDR3: CASSPDTYTGELFF
V: TRBV27; length: 17; size: once; J: TRBJ2-1; D: TRBD1; DNA: TGTGCCAGCAGTTTACGAAGACAGGGGGCGTCCCACAATGAGCAGTTCTTC; CDR3: CASSLRRQGASHNEQFF
V: TRBV27; length: 17; size: -; J: TRBJ2-6; D: TRBD2; DNA: TGTGCCAGCAGTAAACTAGCGGGAGGCTCTGGGGCCAACGTCCTGACTTTC; CDR3: CASSKLAGGSGANVLTF
V: TRBV7-2; length: 17; size: -; J: TRBJ1-2; D: -; DNA: TGTGCCAGCAGCTTAGGGGTCAGGAGTTTCAGGGTAAATGGCTACACCTTC; CDR3: CASSLGVRSFRVNGYTF
V: TRBV10-1; length: 13; size: -; J: TRBJ1-1; D: -; DNA: TGCGCCACCAACTGCAGGGAGAACACTGAAGCTTTCTTT; CDR3: CATNCRENTEAFF
V: TRBV7-2; length: 15; size: -; J: TRBJ1-5; D: -; DNA: TGTGCCAGCAGCTTAGACTTGTATAGCAATCAGCCCCAGCATTTT; CDR3: CASSLDLYSNQPQHF
V: TRBV4-1; length: 16; size: -; J: TRBJ2-7; D: TRBD2; DNA: TGCGCCAGCAGCCAGTTCAGCGGGACCTCCTCCTACGAGCAGTACTTC; CDR3: CASSQFSGTSSYEQYF
V: TRBV19; length: 12; size: -; J: TRBJ2-7; D: -; DNA: TGTGCCAGTAGTACTGGGGGAGCCGAGCAGTACTTC; CDR3: CASSTGGAEQYF